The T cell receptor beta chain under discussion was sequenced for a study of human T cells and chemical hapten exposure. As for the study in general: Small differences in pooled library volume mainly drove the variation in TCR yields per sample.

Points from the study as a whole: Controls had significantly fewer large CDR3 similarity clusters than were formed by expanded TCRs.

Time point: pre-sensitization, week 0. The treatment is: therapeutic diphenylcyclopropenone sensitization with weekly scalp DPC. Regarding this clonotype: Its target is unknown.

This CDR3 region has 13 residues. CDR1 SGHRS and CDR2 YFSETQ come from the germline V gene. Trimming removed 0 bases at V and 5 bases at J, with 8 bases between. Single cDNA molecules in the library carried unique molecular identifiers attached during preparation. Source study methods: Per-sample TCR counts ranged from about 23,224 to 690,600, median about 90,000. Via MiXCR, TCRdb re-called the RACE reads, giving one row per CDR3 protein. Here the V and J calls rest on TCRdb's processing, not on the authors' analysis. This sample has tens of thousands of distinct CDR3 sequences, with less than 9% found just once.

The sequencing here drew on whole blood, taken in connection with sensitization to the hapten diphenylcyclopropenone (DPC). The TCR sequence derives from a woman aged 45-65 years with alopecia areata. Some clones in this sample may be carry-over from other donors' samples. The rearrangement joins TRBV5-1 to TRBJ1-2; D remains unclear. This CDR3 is CASSLELTYGYTF. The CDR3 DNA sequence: TGCGCCAGCAGCTTGGAGCTTACATATGGCTACACCTTC.